This paragraph reports one TCR beta chain. What it binds is unknown. The data originate from a study of B cell selection in AIRE deficiency. The sorted conventional CD4 T cells were gated as CD4+CD127+. Study results and limitations: Only about 10% of approximately 3,700 shared Treg sequences were patient-specific; 31.6% healthy-specific.

This CDR3 has 17 residues. Germline V gene lookup returns CDR1 MDHEN and CDR2 SYDVKM. Trimming removed 6 bases from V and 0 bases from J, with 18 bases in between. Sequenced by immunoSEQ multiplex PCR; TCRdb stores in-frame clones only, minus some. Of some 1,700 clones in the sample, approximately 90% were seen once. Sequenced sample: CD4+CD127+ conventional T cells sorted from PBMCs. The V and J genes are TRBV28 and TRBJ2-1, with D possibly matching TRBD1 (5 bases). The source is a human donor in good health. The CDR3 coding sequence is TGTGCCAGCAGGCCATCGACAGCGCGCCGCTCCTACAATGAGCAGTTCTTC. Translated, it gives CASRPSTARRSYNEQFF.